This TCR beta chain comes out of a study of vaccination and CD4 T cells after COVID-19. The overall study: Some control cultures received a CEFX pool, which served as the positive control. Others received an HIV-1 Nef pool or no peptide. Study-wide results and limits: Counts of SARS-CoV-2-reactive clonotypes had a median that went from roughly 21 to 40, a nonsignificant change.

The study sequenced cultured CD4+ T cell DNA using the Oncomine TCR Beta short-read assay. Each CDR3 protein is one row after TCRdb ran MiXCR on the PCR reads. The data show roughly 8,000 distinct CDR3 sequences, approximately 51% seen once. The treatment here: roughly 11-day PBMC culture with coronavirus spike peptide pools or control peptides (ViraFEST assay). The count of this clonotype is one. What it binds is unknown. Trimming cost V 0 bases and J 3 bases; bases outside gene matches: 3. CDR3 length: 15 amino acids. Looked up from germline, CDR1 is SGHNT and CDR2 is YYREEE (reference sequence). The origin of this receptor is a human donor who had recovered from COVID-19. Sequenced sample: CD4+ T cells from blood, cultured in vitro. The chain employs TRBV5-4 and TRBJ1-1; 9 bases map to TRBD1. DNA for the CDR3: TGTGCCAGCAGCTTGGCGACAGGGGGGGACACTGAAGCTTTCTTT. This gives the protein CASSLATGGDTEAFF.